One and the same sample provided the 20 T cell receptor beta chains below, sequenced in a study of blood T cells in healthy people across ages. A sample-barcoded 5' primer and a J-beta primer mix were used in a second PCR of roughly 7 to 12 cycles. TCRdb analysed the 5' RACE reads with MiXCR anew, one entry per CDR3 protein. The sample carries hundreds of thousands of distinct CDR3 sequences, about 30% recorded once. Input material: blood. The receptors derive from a woman aged 80 or over in good health.

This clonotype was counted ten times or more. The chain recombines TRBV29-1 with TRBJ2-5; 10 bases are a match to TRBD1. The germline CDR1 and CDR2 sequences are SQVTM and ANQGSEA. V lost 8 bases to trimming and J lost 2 bases; unmatched junction nucleotides: 14. The CDR3 contains 16 residues. CDR3 coding DNA: TGCAGCACGAAGGGACAGGGGCGTCTGGGGCAAGAGACCCAGTACTTC. It is translated as CSTKGQGRLGQETQYF.

This clonotype was recorded many times. V and J are TRBV5-1 and TRBJ1-2, with a tentative D call TRBD1 (5 bases). The CDR3 length is 12 residues. Germline V gives CDR1 SGHRS, CDR2 YFSETQ. V dropped 2 bases and J dropped 6 bases, with 8 bases sitting between them. CDR3 protein: CASSFKGDGYTF. CDR3 sequence (DNA): TGCGCCAGCAGCTTTAAAGGGGATGGCTACACCTTC.

This clonotype was recorded many times. This chain links TRBV6-5 with TRBJ2-5; D is undetermined. From germline, CDR1 is MNHEY and CDR2 SVGAGI. This CDR3 is built from 11 residues. V lost 7 bases to trimming and J lost 5 bases, with 8 bases between them. The CDR3 DNA is TGTGCCAGCACTGACCTGGAGACCCAGTACTTC. This gives the protein CASTDLETQYF.

This clonotype was detected only a few times. Possible read error: a much larger clone is one base away. This chain uses TRBV20-1 with TRBJ2-7, with D maybe TRBD1 (5 bases). Germline V gives CDR1 DFQATT, CDR2 SNEGSKA (reference sequence). V gave up 5 bases and J gave up 2 bases, with 16 bases separating them. This CDR3 region has 14 residues. The CDR3 DNA sequence: TGCAGTGCTGGTTCGCAGGGTCCAACCTACGAGCAGTACTTC. It specifies CSAGSQGPTYEQYF.

This chain joins TRBV6-1 and TRBJ2-5, with TRBD1 identical over 10 bases. V trimming: 4 bases; J trimming: 11 bases; junction bases outside the gene matches: 13. The CDR3 totals 15 residues. The germline V gene has CDR1 MNHNS and CDR2 SASEGT. CDR3 bases: TGTGCCAGCAGTGGGGACAGGGGAGGACACAATGAGCAGTACTTC. It is translated as CASSGDRGGHNEQYF.

The chain links TRBV20-1 to TRBJ1-5; no definite D call. CDR1 and CDR2 from the germline V gene are DFQATT and SNEGSKA (reference sequence). The CDR3 length is 12 residues. Trimming took 8 bases from V and 2 from J, leaving 10 bases between them. In DNA form, the CDR3 reads TGCAGTTTCAAAAGCGGCAATCAGCCCCAGCATTTT. This codes for CSFKSGNQPQHF.

This clonotype was seen many times. The chain links TRBV7-2 to TRBJ1-5, with D tentatively TRBD1 (6 bases). CDR3 length equals 13 residues. V shed 3 bases and J shed 6 bases, with 9 bases lying between them. Germline CDR1 is SGHTA and CDR2 is FQGNSA. The CDR3 region is CASSLGQPQPQHF. The CDR3 nucleotides read TGTGCCAGCAGCTTGGGACAACCTCAGCCCCAGCATTTT.

Only a few counts were recorded for this clonotype. A read error may explain this, as a much larger clone is one base away. This chain uses TRBV10-3 with TRBJ2-1, with 12 nucleotides matching TRBD2. The DNA end lines up better with TRBJ2-7; the J call may be wrong. The CDR3 length is 14 residues. CDR1 and CDR2 from the germline V gene are ENHRY and SYGVKD. The CDR3 loop reads CAISLAGGDNEQYF. DNA of the CDR3: TGTGCCATCTCCCTAGCGGGGGGGGACAATGAGCAGTACTTC.

This clonotype was found a few times. CDR3 sequence: CASSYSPDRNTEAFF. CDR3 DNA: TGTGCCAGCAGTTACTCCCCAGACAGGAACACTGAAGCTTTCTTT. The V call is TRBV6-2 or TRBV6-3, the J call TRBJ1-1; weak D call: TRBD1 (5 bases). Germline V gene sequence: CDR1 MNHEY, CDR2 SVGEGT. V was clipped by 0 bases and J by 1 base, with 9 bases between them. The CDR3 contains 15 residues.

This clonotype was detected many times. This CDR3 is CASSPPEDPAGNEQFF. As DNA, the CDR3 is TGTGCCAGCTCACCACCTGAGGATCCCGCGGGGAATGAGCAGTTCTTC. This chain uses TRBV18 with TRBJ2-1; D possibly corresponds to TRBD2 (6 bases). This CDR3 contains 16 residues. Germline values: CDR1 KGHSH, CDR2 LQKENI. The germline V and J ends were trimmed by 0 bases and 7 bases, with 16 bases remaining between them.

This clonotype was picked up many times. This chain connects TRBV6-2 or TRBV6-3 to TRBJ2-7; no clear D gene. Trimming left V 7 bases short and J 4 bases short, with 11 bases between. CDR1 is MNHEY and CDR2 is SVGEGT in the germline V gene. The CDR3 is 12 amino acids. The CDR3 here is CASTNRGYEQYF. The CDR3 DNA reads as TGTGCCAGCACTAACAGAGGATACGAGCAGTACTTC.

This clonotype was counted ten times or more. This sequence joins TRBV2 and TRBJ2-1; D may match TRBD1 or TRBD2 (6 bases each). Deletions cut 8 bases from V and 3 bases from J, with 17 bases between. The CDR3 extends over 15 amino acids. CDR1 SNHLY and CDR2 FYNNEI come from the germline V gene. The CDR3: CASGGSGGNYNEQFF. CDR3 DNA sequence: TGTGCCAGCGGGGGGTCCGGGGGCAACTACAATGAGCAGTTCTTC.

With regard to this clonotype: A much bigger clone sits one base away, suggesting this may be a read error. The chain is built from TRBV25-1 and TRBJ2-5; 9 bases are shared with TRBD1. Near its end, the DNA agrees better with TRBJ2-7, so the J call may be wrong. This CDR3 is built from 15 residues. Germline V lookup: CDR1 MGHDK, CDR2 SYGVNS. The CDR3 region is CASSGYETGGYEQYF. The CDR3 DNA reads TGTGCCAGCAGTGGATACGAGACAGGGGGCTACGAGCAGTACTTC.

This clonotype was observed a few times. The chain couples TRBV5-1 to TRBJ2-5, with a tentative D call TRBD2 (7 bases). Germline-derived CDR1 and CDR2 are SGHRS and YFSETQ. The ends were cut back, 6 bases at V and 11 bases at J, with 26 bases in the middle. This CDR3 is built from 15 residues. The CDR3 nucleotides read TGCGCCAGCACCTTCCGGGGGGCTTGGGACAATGAGCAGTACTTC. The encoded protein is CASTFRGAWDNEQYF.

This clonotype was observed a handful of times. V and J are TRBV6-2 or TRBV6-3 and TRBJ2-2, with 8 positions matching TRBD2. J was trimmed by 2 bases and V by 6 bases; bases with no gene match: 5. In germline, CDR1 is MNHEY, CDR2 SVGEGT. This CDR3 comprises 15 residues. CDR3 protein: CASRSGGPNTGELFF. CDR3 sequence (DNA): TGTGCCAGCAGGAGCGGGGGCCCCAACACCGGGGAGCTGTTTTTT.

This clonotype turned up a few times. The rearrangement links TRBV12-3 or TRBV12-4 to TRBJ1-6; D is undetermined. This CDR3 comprises 17 residues. The V gene lost 2 bases and the J gene lost 0 bases, with 11 bases spanning the gap. The CDR3 coding sequence is TGTGCCAGCAGTTTATTGGCCGGAGGCTCCTATAATTCACCCCTCCACTTT. Amino acids: CASSLLAGGSYNSPLHF.

V is TRBV7-9 and J is TRBJ2-3; TRBD1 might be the D (5 bases). The CDR3 totals 15 residues. Germline loops: CDR1 SEHNR, CDR2 FQNEAQ (reference sequence). V lost 3 bases, J lost 3 bases, and 13 bases lay in between. The CDR3 loop is CASSFFRAPTDTQYF. The CDR3 coding sequence is TGTGCCAGCAGCTTTTTCAGGGCTCCAACAGATACGCAGTATTTT.

This clonotype was seen once. This chain uses TRBV5-6 with TRBJ2-4; weak D call: TRBD1 (6 bases). The DNA matches TRBJ2-7 better at its end, which makes the J call doubtful. The V gene's germline CDR1 is SGHDT and CDR2 YYEEEE. The CDR3 loop spans 15 amino acids. The CDR3: CASSLEQGPVYEQYF. Here the CDR3 DNA reads TGTGCCAGCAGTCTTGAACAGGGCCCCGTATACGAGCAGTACTTC.

A word on this clonotype: A junction boundary mismatches the germline segment, possibly from a read error. This chain connects TRBV7-2 to TRBJ2-7; possible D gene TRBD2, 6 bases. With the DNA end fitting TRBJ2-5 better, the J assignment may be wrong. The CDR3 runs to 13 residues. From germline, CDR1 is SGHTA and CDR2 FQGNSA. CDR3 in DNA: TGTGTCAGCAGCCCCGGGGGAGGCCAGACCCAGTACTTC. Its protein product is CVSSPGGGQTQYF.

This clonotype was seen a few times. The V call is TRBV5-6, the J call TRBJ1-1, with D possibly matching TRBD1 (6 bases). Germline V lookup: CDR1 SGHDT, CDR2 YYEEEE. V lost 2 bases to trimming and J lost 3 bases, with 11 bases between them. The CDR3 is made up of 14 amino acids. CDR3 nucleotides: TGTGCCAGCAGCTTAGGGGGGATGGACACTGAAGCTTTCTTT. Protein product: CASSLGGMDTEAFF.